This T cell receptor beta chain was profiled in a study of beta chain features in type 1 diabetes. Study-level points and caveats: The cDNA sequencing approach could over-represent high-TCR-expressing cells. Shorter TCRB CDR3s, moderately but significantly so, were found in Type 1 diabetes patients in all four CD4+ subsets.

Remarks on this clone: Antigen unknown.

Per donor, one heparinised blood draw averaged approximately 120 mL. Staining for CD45RO/CCR7/CD25/CD127/CD95/CD27 allowed sorting of CD4+ naive, central memory, regulatory and stem cell-like memory cells. Purity exceeded 98% in all sorted populations. The isolated RNA, all of it, was reverse transcribed, so expressed TCRB transcripts were what got sequenced. Measured with immunoSEQ multiplex PCR; TCRdb has only the in-frame clones, and not every one. The data contain more than 250,000 clones, over 14% of them seen just once; the ten biggest clones take up less than 0.02%. The CDR3 spans 13 residues. Germline loops: CDR1 SGHRS, CDR2 YFSETQ. Unmatched junction bases numbered 1, after V lost 1 base and J lost 5 bases.

This chain links TRBV5-1 with TRBJ2-7, with TRBD1 matching over 9 bases. Sample: naive CD4+ T cells from blood. This sequence was found in a man aged 18 to 30 with type 1 diabetes. The CDR3 protein is CASSLTGGNEQYF. In DNA form, the CDR3 reads TGCGCCAGCAGCTTGACAGGGGGCAACGAGCAGTACTTC.